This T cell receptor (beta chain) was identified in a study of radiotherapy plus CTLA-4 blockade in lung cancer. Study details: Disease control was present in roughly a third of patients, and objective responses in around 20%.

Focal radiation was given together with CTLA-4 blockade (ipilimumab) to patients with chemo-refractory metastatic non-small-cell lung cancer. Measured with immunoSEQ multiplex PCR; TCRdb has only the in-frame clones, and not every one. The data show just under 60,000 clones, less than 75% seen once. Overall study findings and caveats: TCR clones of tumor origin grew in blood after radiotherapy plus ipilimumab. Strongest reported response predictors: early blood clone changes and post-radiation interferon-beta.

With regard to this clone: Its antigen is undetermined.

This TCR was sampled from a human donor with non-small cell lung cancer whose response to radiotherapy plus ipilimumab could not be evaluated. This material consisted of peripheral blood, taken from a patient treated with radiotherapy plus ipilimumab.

The CDR3 is CASSVQGRGYTF. The CDR3 DNA sequence: TGTGCCAGCAGCGTACAGGGACGGGGCTACACCTTC. V usage is TRBV6-5 and J usage is TRBJ1-2; D is possibly TRBD1 (6 bases). Germline assignment: CDR1 MNHEY and CDR2 SVGAGI. Trimming took off 6 bases at V and 8 bases at J, with 13 bases between the two ends. This CDR3 spans 12 amino acids.